A single sample is the source of the 9 T cell receptor beta chains below, sequenced in a study of cytomegalovirus exposure and HLA in healthy donors. The PCR was carried out with 60 Vbeta primers and 13 Jbeta primers. Profiling relied on immunoSEQ multiplex PCR, and the TCRdb table lists in-frame clones only, not all of them. The repertoire holds roughly 160,000 clones, with approximately 80% as singletons. What was sequenced was PBMCs. Receptors originate from a man in his forties or fifties in good health and CMV-seropositive.

The chain couples TRBV5-6 to TRBJ2-3, with 7 bases aligning to TRBD2. CDR3 length: 15 residues. Trimming at V came to 1 base and at J to 0 bases, leaving 2 bases not matched to a gene. CDR1 is SGHDT and CDR2 is YYEEEE in the germline V gene. This CDR3 is CASSLRGGSTDTQYF. In nucleotides, the CDR3 is TGTGCCAGCAGCTTGCGCGGGGGAAGCACAGATACGCAGTATTTT.

This clone was seen only once. The chain joins TRBV18 to TRBJ1-5, with D possibly TRBD1 on 5 matching bases. V lost 4 bases to trimming and J lost 0 bases, with 13 bases between them. Germline lookup yields CDR1 KGHSH and CDR2 LQKENI. The CDR3 length is 16 residues. The CDR3 region has the DNA TGTGCCAGCTCACATGGCGACAGTAATAGCAATCAGCCCCAGCATTTT. This codes for CASSHGDSNSNQPQHF.

The CDR3 sequence is CASSPIRRRLAGDFEQYF. The CDR3 DNA reads TGTGCCAGCAGTCCTATTAGGCGAAGACTAGCGGGAGATTTCGAGCAGTACTTC. This chain links TRBV28 with TRBJ2-7; 12 nucleotides line up with TRBD2. The CDR3 runs 18 residues. CDR1 and CDR2 from the germline V gene are MDHEN and SYDVKM. The junction had 17 bases not matched to a gene; V was cut back by 5 bases and J by 6 bases.

This chain connects TRBV5-1 to TRBJ2-5, with 9 bases aligning to TRBD1. Germline CDR1 is SGHRS and CDR2 is YFSETQ. The CDR3 is 13 residues long. V lost 4 bases and J lost 5; bases outside the gene matches: 3. The CDR3 DNA sequence: TGCGCCAGCAGCCGCGGGACAGGGGAGACCCAGTACTTC. As protein: CASSRGTGETQYF.

This chain links TRBV28 with TRBJ1-4; a possible D gene is TRBD1 (5 bases). This CDR3 spans 16 amino acids. V was clipped by 4 bases and J by 7 bases, with 19 bases between them. Germline V gene sequence: CDR1 MDHEN, CDR2 SYDVKM. The CDR3 DNA sequence: TGTGCCAGCAGTTCGGTCGAGCGGGGGATCATTGAAAAACTGTTTTTT. The encoded protein is CASSSVERGIIEKLFF.

V usage is TRBV6-5 and J usage is TRBJ1-2; D ambiguous. Germline CDR1 MNHEY, CDR2 SVGAGI. V lost 2 bases and J lost 7, with 14 bases in between. The CDR3 is made up of 14 amino acids. CDR3 protein: CASSYRSYSSGYTF. The CDR3 bases are TGTGCCAGCAGTTACCGGTCCTATTCTTCTGGCTACACCTTC.

This chain links TRBV4-1 with TRBJ2-4; D is possibly TRBD1 (6 bases). Trimming removed 4 bases from V and 1 base from J, with 32 bases in between. The CDR3 length is 22 residues. CDR1 is MGHRA, CDR2 YSYEKL, per germline. DNA of the CDR3: TGCGCCAGCAGCCGTTCAGTCTATCACAGGGTTTTAATTCGTATGGCCAAAAACATTCAGTACTTC. Its protein product is CASSRSVYHRVLIRMAKNIQYF.

V gene TRBV2 combines with J gene TRBJ2-5; 9 bases are shared with TRBD2. V lost 4 bases to trimming and J lost 7 bases; unmatched junction nucleotides: 10. The length of the CDR3 is 15 residues. CDR1 SNHLY and CDR2 FYNNEI come from the germline V gene. CDR3 sequence reads: CASSVGGGVEGTQYF. The CDR3 bases are TGTGCCAGCAGTGTTGGCGGGGGGGTGGAAGGGACCCAGTACTTC.

This clone was picked up one time. The CDR3 bases are TGTGCCAGCTCACAACCGGGACAGGGCTCCTACGAGCAGTACTTC. Amino acids: CASSQPGQGSYEQYF. This rearrangement joins TRBV18 to TRBJ2-7, with 9 nucleotides matching TRBD1. The V gene's germline CDR1 is KGHSH and CDR2 LQKENI. The CDR3 runs to 15 residues. V trimming: 4 bases; J trimming: 0 bases; junction bases outside the gene matches: 4.